This T cell receptor (beta chain) was sequenced during a study of CD4 T cells in relation to SARS-CoV-2 and coronaviruses. At the level of the study: PBMCs were cultured with antigen for over nine days before TCR beta sequencing. Crossreactive spike epitopes shared across donors were mapped to their HLA restriction. Study-level points and caveats: Crossreactivity was assessed only for spike protein, not other viral proteins.

Sequencing used immunoSEQ multiplex PCR; TCRdb keeps in-frame clones, though not all of them. The sample lists under 13,000 clones, about three quarters occurring once. The unexposed donors gave CD4+ T cells in about 2010-2019, prior to COVID-19. CD4+ T cells were isolated from the cells after less than 13 days of culture. Cells permitting, SARS-CoV-2 S/N and four cold-coronavirus spikes were tested on unexposed-donor CD4+ T cells. Trimming cost V 0 bases and J 5 bases; bases outside gene matches: 3. The CDR3 is 16 amino acids. In germline, CDR1 is ENHRY, CDR2 SYGVKD. With regard to this clone: The antigen is undetermined.

Sequenced input: CD4+ T cells from PBMCs, cultured in vitro. This sequence joins TRBV10-3 and TRBJ1-5, with 11 bases identical to TRBD1. This receptor was identified in a human donor in good health. CDR3 nucleotide sequence: TGTGCCATCAGTGAGTCGAGGACAGGGGGCGATCAGCCCCAGCATTTT. Translation gives CAISESRTGGDQPQHF.